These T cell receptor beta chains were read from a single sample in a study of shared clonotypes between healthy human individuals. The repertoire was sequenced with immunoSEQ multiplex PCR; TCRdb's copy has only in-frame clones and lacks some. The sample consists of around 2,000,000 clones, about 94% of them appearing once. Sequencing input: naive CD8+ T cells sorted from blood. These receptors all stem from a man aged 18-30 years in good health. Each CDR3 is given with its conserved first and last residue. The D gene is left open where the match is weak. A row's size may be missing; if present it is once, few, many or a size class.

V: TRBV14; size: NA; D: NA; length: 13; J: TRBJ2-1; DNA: TGTGCCAGCAGCCAAGAGCAGAGGAATGAGCAGTTCTTC; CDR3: CASSQEQRNEQFF
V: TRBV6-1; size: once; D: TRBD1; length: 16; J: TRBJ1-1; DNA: TGTGCCAGCAGTGCCTTTTCGACAGGGGGGAACACTGAAGCTTTCTTT; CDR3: CASSAFSTGGNTEAFF
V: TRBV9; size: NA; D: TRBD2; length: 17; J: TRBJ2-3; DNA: TGTGCCAGCAGCCCTTTTGGGGCGGGGGGGCCCCGAGATACGCAGTATTTT; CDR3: CASSPFGAGGPRDTQYF
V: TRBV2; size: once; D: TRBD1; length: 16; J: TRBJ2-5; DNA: TGTGCCAGCAGTGAAGATAACTACAGGGGGTCGGAGACCCAGTACTTC; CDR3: CASSEDNYRGSETQYF
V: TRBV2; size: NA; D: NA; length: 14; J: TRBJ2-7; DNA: TGTGCCAGCACCGGGGACACAAGCTCCTACGAGCAGTACTTC; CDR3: CASTGDTSSYEQYF
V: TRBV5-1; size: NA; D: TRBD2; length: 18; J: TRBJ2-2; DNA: TGCGCCAGCAGCTTTTTCCTAACCGAGCGGGGGAACACCGGGGAGCTGTTTTTT; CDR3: CASSFFLTERGNTGELFF
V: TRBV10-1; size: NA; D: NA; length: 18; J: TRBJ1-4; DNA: TGCGCCACCCGTACTATCGGCGGGGGCCGTGCAACTAATGAAAAACTGTTTTTT; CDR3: CATRTIGGGRATNEKLFF
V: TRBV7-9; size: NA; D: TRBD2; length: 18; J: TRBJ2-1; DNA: TGTGCCAGCAGCCCCCACATGAACGCGGGAGCATCCTACAATGAGCAGTTCTTC; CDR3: CASSPHMNAGASYNEQFF
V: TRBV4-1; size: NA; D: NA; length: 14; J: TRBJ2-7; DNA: TGCGCCAGCAGCCAAGACGCCAGCTCCTACGAGCAGTACTTC; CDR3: CASSQDASSYEQYF
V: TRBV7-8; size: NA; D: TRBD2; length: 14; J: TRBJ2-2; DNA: TGTGCCAGCACAGCTAGCGGTAACACCGGGGAGCTGTTTTTT; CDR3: CASTASGNTGELFF
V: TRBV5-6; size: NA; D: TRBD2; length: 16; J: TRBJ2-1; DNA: TGTGCCAGCAGCCCTCCGGGACTAGCGGGAGAGAGGGAGCAGTTCTTC; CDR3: CASSPPGLAGEREQFF
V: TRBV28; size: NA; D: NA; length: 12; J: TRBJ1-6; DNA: TGTGCCAGCAGTTTGCGCAATTCACCCCTCCACTTT; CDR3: CASSLRNSPLHF
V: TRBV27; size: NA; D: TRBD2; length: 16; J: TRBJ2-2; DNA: TGTGCCAGCAGTTTATTGGGGGGGGCGAACACCGGGGAGCTGTTTTTT; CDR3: CASSLLGGANTGELFF
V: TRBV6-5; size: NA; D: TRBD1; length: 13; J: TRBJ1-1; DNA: TGTGCCAGCAGACCGACAGGGACTGGGGAAGCTTTCTTT; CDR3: CASRPTGTGEAFF
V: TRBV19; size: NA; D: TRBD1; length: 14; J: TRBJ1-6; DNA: TGTGCCAGTAGTACCACAGGGGATAATTCACCCCTCCACTTT; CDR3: CASSTTGDNSPLHF
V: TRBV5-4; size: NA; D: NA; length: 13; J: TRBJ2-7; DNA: TGTGCCAGCAGCTCTACAGGGTCCTACGAGCAGTACTTC; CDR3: CASSSTGSYEQYF
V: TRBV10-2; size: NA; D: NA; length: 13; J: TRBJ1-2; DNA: TGCGCCAGCAGTGAGTACGGATCCTATGGCTACACCTTC; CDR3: CASSEYGSYGYTF
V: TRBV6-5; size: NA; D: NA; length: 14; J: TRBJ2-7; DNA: TGTGCCAGCAGTTTCGGGGTTTCCTCCTCCGAGCAGTACTTC; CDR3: CASSFGVSSSEQYF
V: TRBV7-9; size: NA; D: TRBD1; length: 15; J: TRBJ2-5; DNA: TGTGCCAGCAGCCTTTGGGGACAGGGGGAAGAGACCCAGTACTTC; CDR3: CASSLWGQGEETQYF
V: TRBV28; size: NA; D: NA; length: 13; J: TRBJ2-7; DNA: TGTGCCAGCAGCCCCCTCGACGGTTACGAGCAGTACTTC; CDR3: CASSPLDGYEQYF
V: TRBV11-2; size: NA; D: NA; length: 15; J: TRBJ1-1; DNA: TGTGCCAGCAGCTTGACCGGGGAGATGAACACTGAAGCTTTCTTT; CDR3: CASSLTGEMNTEAFF
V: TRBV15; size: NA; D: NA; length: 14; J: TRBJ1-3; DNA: TGTGCCACCCGCCCCAGCGACTCTGGAAACACCATATATTTT; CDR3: CATRPSDSGNTIYF
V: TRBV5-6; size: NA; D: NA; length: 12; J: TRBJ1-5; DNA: TGTGCCAGCAGCTTGGGAGATCAGCCCCAGCATTTT; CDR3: CASSLGDQPQHF
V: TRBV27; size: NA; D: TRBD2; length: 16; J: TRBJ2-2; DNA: TGTGCCAGCAGTGCTTTAAGGCGGGGGGACACCGGGGAGCTGTTTTTT; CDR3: CASSALRRGDTGELFF
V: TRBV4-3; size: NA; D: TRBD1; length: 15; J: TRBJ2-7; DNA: TGCGCCAGCAGCCGAGGACAGGGACCTGACTACGAGCAGTACTTC; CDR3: CASSRGQGPDYEQYF
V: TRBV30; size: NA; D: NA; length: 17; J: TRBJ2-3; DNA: TGTGCCTGGACCGGAGTAGAGGGACGGTCCTTCACAGATACGCAGTATTTT; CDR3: CAWTGVEGRSFTDTQYF
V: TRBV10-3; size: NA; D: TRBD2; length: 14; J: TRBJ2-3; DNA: TGTGCCATCAGTCTAGCGGGGCCCTCAGATACGCAGTATTTT; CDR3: CAISLAGPSDTQYF
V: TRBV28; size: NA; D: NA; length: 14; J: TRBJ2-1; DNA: TGTGCCAGCAGTTTATTAGGCTATAGCAATGAGCAGTTCTTC; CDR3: CASSLLGYSNEQFF
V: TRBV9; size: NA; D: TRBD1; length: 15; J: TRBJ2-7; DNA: TGTGCCAGCAGCGCCAACCGGGACAGGGGCCACGAGCAGTACTTC; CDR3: CASSANRDRGHEQYF
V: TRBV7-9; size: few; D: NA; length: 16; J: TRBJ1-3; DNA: TGTGCCAGCAGGGCTGGGTTCGGTGTATCGGGAAACACCATATATTTT; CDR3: CASRAGFGVSGNTIYF
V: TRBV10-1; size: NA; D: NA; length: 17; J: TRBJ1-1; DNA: TGCGCCAGCAGTGAGGGGGGGGGAACAACTCTGAACACTGAAGCTTTCTTT; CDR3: CASSEGGGTTLNTEAFF
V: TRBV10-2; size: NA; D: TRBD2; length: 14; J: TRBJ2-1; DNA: TGCGCCAGCAGTGCTCTAGCGGCAGGGAATGAGCAGTTCTTC; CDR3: CASSALAAGNEQFF
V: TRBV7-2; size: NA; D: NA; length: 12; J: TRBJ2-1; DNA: TGTGCCAGCAGCTTGTCCGGGGATCTTTTCGTCTTC; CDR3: CASSLSGDLFVF
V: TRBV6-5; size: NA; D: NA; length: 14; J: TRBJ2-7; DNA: TGTGCCAGCTCGGACAGTCAGCTCCCCTACGAGCAGTACTTC; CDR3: CASSDSQLPYEQYF
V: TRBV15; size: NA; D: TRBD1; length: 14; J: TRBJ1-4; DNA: TGTGCCACCAGCTCCGGGACAGGGAATGAAAAACTGTTTTTT; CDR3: CATSSGTGNEKLFF
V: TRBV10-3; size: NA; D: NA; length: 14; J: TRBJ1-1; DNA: TGTGCCATCAGTGGGTCCACAGAGTACACTGAAGCTTTCTTT; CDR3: CAISGSTEYTEAFF
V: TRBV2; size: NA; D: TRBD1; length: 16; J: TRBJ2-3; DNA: TGTGCCAGCAGGGACAGGGGAACTCGGCTGACAGATACGCAGTATTTT; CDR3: CASRDRGTRLTDTQYF
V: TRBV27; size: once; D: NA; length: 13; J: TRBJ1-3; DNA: TGTGCCAGCAGTTCCGAGGGGGGACACACCATATATTTT; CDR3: CASSSEGGHTIYF
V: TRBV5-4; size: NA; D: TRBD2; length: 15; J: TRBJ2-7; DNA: TGTGCCAGCAGCCCCGCTAGCGGGAGTGTCTACGAGCAGTACTTC; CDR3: CASSPASGSVYEQYF
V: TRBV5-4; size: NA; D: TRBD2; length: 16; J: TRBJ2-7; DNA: TGTGCCAGCAGACCTTCCGGGCGGGAGTCGTCCGACGAGCAGTACTTC; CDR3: CASRPSGRESSDEQYF
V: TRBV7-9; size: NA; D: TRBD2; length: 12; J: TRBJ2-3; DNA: TGTGCCAGCAGCTTGGGGACTAGCGGTTTCCATTTT; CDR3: CASSLGTSGFHF
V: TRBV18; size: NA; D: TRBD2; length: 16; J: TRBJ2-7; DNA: TGTGCCAGCTCACCTGGGACTAGCGGGAGTAGTTGGGAGCAGTACTTC; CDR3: CASSPGTSGSSWEQYF
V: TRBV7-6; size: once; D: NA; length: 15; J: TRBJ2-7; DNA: TGTGCCAGCAGCCCAGGGCAACAGGGAATTGGCGAGCAGTACTTC; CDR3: CASSPGQQGIGEQYF
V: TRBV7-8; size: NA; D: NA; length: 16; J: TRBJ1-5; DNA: TGTGCCAGCAGCGTCCTTAAGGACAGAGATAATCAGCCCCAGCATTTT; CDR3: CASSVLKDRDNQPQHF
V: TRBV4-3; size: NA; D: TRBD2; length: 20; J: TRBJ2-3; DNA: TGCGCCAGCAGCCCCCAAATCGCGACTAGCGGGAGGGCCTGGACAGATACGCAGTATTTT; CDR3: CASSPQIATSGRAWTDTQYF
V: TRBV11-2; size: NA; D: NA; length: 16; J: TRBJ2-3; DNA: TGTGCCAGCAGCTTAGGTGGACCCGTAGGTCTTGATACGCAGTATTTT; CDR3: CASSLGGPVGLDTQYF
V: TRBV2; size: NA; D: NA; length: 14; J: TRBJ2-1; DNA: TGTGCCAGCAGTGCTCATTTGGGGGGGCATGAGCAGTTCTTC; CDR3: CASSAHLGGHEQFF
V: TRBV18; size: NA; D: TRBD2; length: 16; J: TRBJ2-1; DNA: TGTGCCAGCTCACCCACGCTAGCGGTAACCTACAATGAGCAGTTCTTC; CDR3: CASSPTLAVTYNEQFF
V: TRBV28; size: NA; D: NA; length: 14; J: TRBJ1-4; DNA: TGTGCCAGCAGCCCCCAGGGAACTAATGAAAAACTGTTTTTT; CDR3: CASSPQGTNEKLFF
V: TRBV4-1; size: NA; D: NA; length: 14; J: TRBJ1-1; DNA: TGCGCCAGCAGCCAAGATCAGATGAACACTGAAGCTTTCTTT; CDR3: CASSQDQMNTEAFF
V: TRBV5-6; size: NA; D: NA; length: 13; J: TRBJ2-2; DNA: TGTGCCAGCAGCTTGAGTGCCACCGGGGAGCTGTTTTTT; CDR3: CASSLSATGELFF
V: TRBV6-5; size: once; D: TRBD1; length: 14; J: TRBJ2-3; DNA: TGTGCCAGCAGTTACCAAGGGGGCCAAGATACGCAGTATTTT; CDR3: CASSYQGGQDTQYF
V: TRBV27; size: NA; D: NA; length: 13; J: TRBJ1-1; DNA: TGTGCCAGCAGTTTATCATGGGGGATACAAGCTTTCTTT; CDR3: CASSLSWGIQAFF
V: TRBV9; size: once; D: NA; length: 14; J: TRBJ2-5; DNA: TGTGCCAGCAGCGTAGAGGCAGGCCTTGAGACCCAGTACTTC; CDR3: CASSVEAGLETQYF
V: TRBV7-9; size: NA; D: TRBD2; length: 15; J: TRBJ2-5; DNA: TGTGCCAGCAGCTTAGGGACTAGCCCTTCAGGGACCCAGTACTTC; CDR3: CASSLGTSPSGTQYF